Listed below are T cell receptor beta chains from one sample, sequenced in a study of T cells after somatic rescue of genetic block. Assay used: immunoSEQ multiplex PCR; TCRdb lists only in-frame clones, some missing. The profile shows more than 12,000 clones, roughly 70% of them singletons. The sample comprised peripheral blood mononuclear cells (PBMCs). The receptors were gathered from a man aged 18 to 30. CDR3s include the opening cysteine and the closing phenylalanine or tryptophan. The D gene is left open where the match is weak. Part of the rows lack a size; the others show once, few, many or a class for expanded clones.

D	V	size	J	CDR3	DNA
-	TRBV21-1	-	TRBJ1-6	CASSRRACNSPLHF	TGTGCCAGTTCCCGCCGGGCCTGTAATTCACCCCTCCACTTT
TRBD1	TRBV6-1	-	TRBJ2-7	CASRPDRALFYEQYF	TGTGCCAGCAGGCCCGACAGGGCTCTTTTCTACGAGCAGTACTTC
TRBD1	TRBV29-1	-	TRBJ1-1	CSIRQGSNTEAFF	TGCAGCATTAGACAGGGGTCGAACACTGAAGCTTTCTTT
TRBD1	TRBV5-1	once	TRBJ1-3	CASSGTGGPGNTIYF	TGCGCCAGCAGCGGGACAGGGGGTCCTGGAAACACCATATATTTT
-	TRBV6-1	-	TRBJ1-2	CASSSGSGYTF	TGTGCCAGCAGTTCAGGCAGTGGCTACACCTTC
TRBD1	TRBV28	-	TRBJ2-7	CASSLPPGQGPYEQYF	TGTGCCAGCAGTTTACCTCCGGGACAGGGTCCCTACGAGCAGTACTTC
TRBD1	TRBV10-3	-	TRBJ2-7	CAISKNSGTGAYEQYF	TGTGCCATCAGTAAAAATTCCGGGACAGGGGCCTACGAGCAGTACTTC
-	TRBV18	-	TRBJ2-7	CASSPPPGAYEQYF	TGTGCCAGCTCACCACCCCCAGGGGCCTACGAGCAGTACTTC
TRBD1	TRBV19	once	TRBJ2-2	CATARDRVAGELFF	TGTGCCACGGCCCGGGACAGGGTAGCCGGGGAGCTGTTTTTT
-	TRBV5-6	-	TRBJ2-3	CASSLGPGDTQYF	TGTGCCAGCAGCTTGGGACCCGGAGATACGCAGTATTTT
-	TRBV5-1	-	TRBJ1-5	CASSSGWGQPQHF	TGCGCCAGCAGCTCGGGCTGGGGTCAGCCCCAGCATTTT
TRBD1	TRBV18	-	TRBJ2-5	CASSPNRGRGETQYF	TGTGCCAGCTCACCTAACAGGGGAAGGGGAGAGACCCAGTACTTC
-	TRBV6-6	few	TRBJ1-1	CATSTLSNTEAFF	TGTGCCACCTCGACGCTTTCCAACACTGAAGCTTTCTTT
-	TRBV7-3	-	TRBJ2-6	CASSLGPGPLVSGANVLTF	TGTGCCAGCAGCTTAGGACCCGGACCCCTGGTCTCTGGGGCCAACGTCCTGACTTTC
-	TRBV30	-	TRBJ1-2	CAWSAHGVDGYTF	TGTGCCTGGAGTGCCCACGGGGTAGATGGCTACACCTTC
TRBD1	TRBV6-1	-	TRBJ1-2	CASSASATGSYGYTF	TGTGCCAGCAGTGCCTCAGCGACAGGGTCCTATGGCTACACCTTC
-	TRBV6-1	-	TRBJ2-5	CASSEVFRKETQYF	TGTGCCAGCAGTGAAGTTTTCAGGAAAGAGACCCAGTACTTC
TRBD1	TRBV10-1	-	TRBJ2-5	CASSELDRGQETQYF	TGCGCCAGCAGTGAGTTAGACAGGGGCCAGGAGACCCAGTACTTC
TRBD1	TRBV5-1	-	TRBJ2-5	CASSPGTGGIGETQYF	TGCGCCAGCAGCCCGGGGACAGGGGGTATCGGAGAGACCCAGTACTTC
TRBD1	TRBV19	-	TRBJ1-2	CASSIDRANYGYTF	TGTGCCAGTAGTATTGACAGGGCCAACTATGGCTACACCTTC
-	TRBV5-1	-	TRBJ1-6	CASSPTVIGASYNSPLHF	TGCGCCAGCAGCCCCACAGTAATCGGCGCCTCCTATAATTCACCCCTCCACTTT
-	TRBV7-9	few	TRBJ1-2	CASYAGNEGYTF	TGTGCCAGCTATGCAGGGAACGAGGGCTACACCTTC
TRBD2	TRBV9	many	TRBJ2-3	CASSATTIAGGATDTQYF	TGTGCCAGCAGCGCAACGACGATAGCGGGGGGGGCCACAGATACGCAGTATTTT
-	TRBV13	-	TRBJ2-5	CASSRRIRGETQYF	TGTGCCAGCAGCCGACGAATAAGGGGAGAGACCCAGTACTTC
-	TRBV28	medium-sized	TRBJ1-5	CASSLEIWGGQPQHF	TGTGCCAGCAGTTTGGAAATCTGGGGGGGGCAGCCCCAGCATTTT
TRBD1	TRBV30	-	TRBJ2-1	CAWRTGVSEQFF	TGTGCCTGGAGGACAGGGGTTTCTGAGCAGTTCTTC
-	TRBV21-1	-	TRBJ2-7	CASSKGTDYEQYF	TGTGCCAGCAGCAAAGGGACAGACTACGAGCAGTACTTC
TRBD1	TRBV7-2	few	TRBJ1-5	CASSPDRHQPQHF	TGTGCCAGCAGCCCGGACAGGCATCAGCCCCAGCATTTT
-	TRBV18	-	TRBJ2-5	CASSYWQETQYF	TGTGCCAGCTCCTATTGGCAAGAGACCCAGTACTTC
-	TRBV6-1	few	TRBJ1-2	CASRGSLSNYGYTF	TGTGCCAGCAGGGGGTCCCTTTCTAACTATGGCTACACCTTC
-	TRBV5-1	-	TRBJ2-3	CASSLNLGGTDTQYF	TGCGCCAGCAGCTTAAATCTAGGGGGCACAGATACGCAGTATTTT
-	TRBV7-6	-	TRBJ2-3	CASSFQTGGYSDTQYF	TGTGCCAGCAGCTTCCAAACTGGGGGATACTCAGATACGCAGTATTTT
-	TRBV10-3	-	TRBJ2-3	CAISEVTGLSTDTQYF	TGTGCCATCAGTGAGGTAACAGGGCTTAGCACAGATACGCAGTATTTT
TRBD1	TRBV5-4	-	TRBJ1-1	CASSLHGTGRGMNTEAFF	TGTGCCAGCAGCTTGCACGGGACAGGAAGGGGCATGAACACTGAAGCTTTCTTT
-	TRBV11-2	few	TRBJ2-3	CASSRGSYTDTQYF	TGTGCCAGCAGCAGGGGATCCTATACAGATACGCAGTATTTT
-	TRBV19	few	TRBJ2-1	CASSMGFGDEQFF	TGTGCCAGTAGTATGGGGTTTGGGGATGAGCAGTTCTTC
-	TRBV6-5	-	TRBJ1-1	CASSYSRGRVTIEAFF	TGTGCCAGCAGTTACTCGAGGGGCAGGGTAACGATTGAAGCTTTCTTT
TRBD2	TRBV5-1	-	TRBJ2-3	CASSPRTSGGTDTQYF	TGCGCCAGCAGCCCTCGGACTAGCGGGGGCACAGATACGCAGTATTTT
-	TRBV7-9	-	TRBJ1-4	CASSFGGAEKLFF	TGTGCCAGCAGCTTTGGGGGGGCTGAAAAACTGTTTTTT
-	TRBV30	-	TRBJ2-3	CAWKGWRATSTDTQYF	TGTGCCTGGAAAGGGTGGCGGGCGACAAGCACAGATACGCAGTATTTT
-	TRBV28	-	TRBJ1-2	CASRWGGYYGYTF	TGTGCCAGCAGGTGGGGCGGTTACTATGGCTACACCTTC
TRBD1	TRBV19	-	TRBJ1-6	CASSINRGNSPLHF	TGTGCCAGTAGTATTAACAGGGGGAATTCACCCCTCCACTTT
TRBD1	TRBV29-1	-	TRBJ2-7	CSVEGDRGHEQYF	TGCAGCGTTGAGGGGGACAGGGGTCACGAGCAGTACTTC
-	TRBV7-9	once	TRBJ2-1	CASHEGAAYNEQFF	TGTGCCAGCCACGAAGGGGCGGCCTACAATGAGCAGTTCTTC
TRBD1	TRBV6-6	-	TRBJ1-1	CASSPGGTEAFF	TGTGCCAGCAGTCCAGGGGGCACTGAAGCTTTCTTT
-	TRBV7-2	-	TRBJ2-3	CASSLTAINTQYF	TGTGCCAGCAGCTTAACGGCCATTAATACGCAGTATTTT
-	TRBV28	-	TRBJ1-2	CASSFQGRYGYTF	TGTGCCAGCAGTTTCCAGGGGAGGTATGGCTACACCTTC
TRBD2	TRBV18	-	TRBJ2-7	CASSPLVTSGGFVREQYF	TGTGCCAGCTCACCACTTGTGACTAGCGGGGGGTTCGTGAGGGAGCAGTACTTC
-	TRBV7-9	-	TRBJ1-4	CASSYQVANEKLFF	TGTGCCAGCAGCTATCAGGTAGCTAATGAAAAACTGTTTTTT
-	TRBV5-1	-	TRBJ2-3	CASSLSTFTDTQYF	TGCGCCAGCAGCCTGAGTACCTTCACAGATACGCAGTATTTT
-	TRBV19	-	TRBJ2-7	CASSIPGHPLYEQYF	TGTGCCAGTAGTATCCCGGGACACCCTCTCTACGAGCAGTACTTC
-	TRBV9	-	TRBJ1-6	CASSTHNSPLHF	TGTGCCAGCAGCACCCACAATTCACCCCTCCACTTT
-	TRBV30	-	TRBJ1-2	CAWSVRGRPYGYTF	TGTGCCTGGAGTGTACGGGGCAGGCCCTATGGCTACACCTTC
-	TRBV28	-	TRBJ2-6	CASSSPTGHGANVLTF	TGTGCCAGCAGTTCTCCCACAGGGCATGGGGCCAACGTCCTGACTTTC
-	TRBV27	-	TRBJ2-1	CASSLGPGLYNEQFF	TGTGCCAGCAGTTTGGGCCCGGGACTTTACAATGAGCAGTTCTTC